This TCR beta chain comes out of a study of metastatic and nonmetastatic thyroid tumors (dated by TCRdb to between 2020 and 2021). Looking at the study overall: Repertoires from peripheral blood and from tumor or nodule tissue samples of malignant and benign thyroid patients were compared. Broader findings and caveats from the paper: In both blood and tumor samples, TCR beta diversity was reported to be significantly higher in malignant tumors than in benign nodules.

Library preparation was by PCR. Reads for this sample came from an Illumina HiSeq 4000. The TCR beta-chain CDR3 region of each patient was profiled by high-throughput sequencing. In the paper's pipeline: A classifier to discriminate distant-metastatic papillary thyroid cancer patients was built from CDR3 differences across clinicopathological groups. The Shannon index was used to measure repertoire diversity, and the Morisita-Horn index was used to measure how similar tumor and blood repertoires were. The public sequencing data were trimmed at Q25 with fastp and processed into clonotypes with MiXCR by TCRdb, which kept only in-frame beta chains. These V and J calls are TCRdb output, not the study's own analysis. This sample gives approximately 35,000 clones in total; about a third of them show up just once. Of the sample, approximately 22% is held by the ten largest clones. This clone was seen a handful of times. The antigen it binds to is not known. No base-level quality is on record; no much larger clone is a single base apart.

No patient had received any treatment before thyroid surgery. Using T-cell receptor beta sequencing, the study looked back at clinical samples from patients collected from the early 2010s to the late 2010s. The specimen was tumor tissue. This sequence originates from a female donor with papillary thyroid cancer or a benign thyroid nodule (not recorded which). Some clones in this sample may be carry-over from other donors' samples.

The sequenced DNA is TGTGCCAGCAGCGTAGGGCGGGGAGGAAACTATGGCTACACCTTC. It encodes CASSVGRGGNYGYTF. The sequence is built from TRBV9 and TRBJ1-2; no D segment can be confidently identified. The CDR3 measures 15 amino acids from cysteine to phenylalanine. The retained sequence is limited to the CDR3, 45 bases, with the frame set at the first base. Looking up the germline V gene yields CDR1 SGDLS and CDR2 YYNGEE. V loses 0 bases of germline sequence and J loses 2 bases, and the interval between the two ends is 11 bases.